The clone carrying this T cell receptor (beta chain) appeared many times. This record comes from a study of T cells after yellow fever vaccination. Germline assignment: CDR1 SGHRS and CDR2 YFSETQ. The CDR3 extends over 15 amino acids. Trimming shortened V by 0 bases and J by 4 bases, and 12 bases separated the two germline ends. One entry per CDR3 protein results from TCRdb running MiXCR on the 5' RACE reads. The data show more than 95,000 distinct CDR3 sequences, approximately 7% seen once. The chain joins TRBV5-1 to TRBJ2-3, with D unclear. Sequenced here: CD4+ T cells sorted from PBMCs, sampled approximately 11 days after the first yellow fever vaccination. The sequence came from a man between 18 and 29 years old who received the YFV17D yellow fever vaccine. Written as DNA, the CDR3 is TGCGCCAGCAGCTTGGGGTGGAGCGAAGCAGATACGCAGTATTTT. Translated: CASSLGWSEADTQYF. Full variable domain (outside the CDR3, taken from reference TRBV5-1 and TRBJ2-3): KAGVTQTPRYLIKTRGQQVTLSCSPISGHRSVSWYQQTPGQGLQFLFEYFSETQRNKGNFPGRFSGRQFSNSRSEMNVSTLELGDSALYLCASSLGWSEADTQYFGPGTRLTVL.